A single sample is the source of the 15 T cell receptor beta chains below, sequenced in a study of STAT5B mutations in CD4+ large granular lymphocyte leukemia. The data were produced by immunoSEQ multiplex PCR, yet TCRdb's version contains in-frame clones alone and is incomplete. Counted here are around 35,000 clones, 70% to 90% occurring once; the ten biggest clones make up around 3.3%. Sequences were obtained from CD4+ T cells from blood buffy coats. Receptors originate from a human donor in good health.

The rearrangement uses TRBV6-1 and TRBJ1-1; D gene uncertain. The germline gives CDR1 MNHNS, CDR2 SASEGT. The CDR3 is 12 amino acids. The V gene lost 7 bases and the J gene lost 1 base, with 7 bases spanning the gap. CDR3 sequence: CASTMGNTEAFF. CDR3 coding DNA: TGTGCCAGCACGATGGGGAACACTGAAGCTTTCTTT.

The V and J genes are TRBV10-3 and TRBJ1-2; D might be TRBD1 (5 bases). Trimming left V 2 bases short and J 3 bases short, with 10 bases between. From germline, CDR1 is ENHRY and CDR2 SYGVKD. The length of the CDR3 is 14 residues. The chain's CDR3 is CAISERRGYYGYTF. In nucleotides, the CDR3 is TGTGCCATCAGTGAGCGGAGGGGCTACTATGGCTACACCTTC.

The chain employs TRBV7-2 and TRBJ2-5; 13 bases line up with TRBD2. V gave up 2 bases and J gave up 5 bases; unmatched junction bases: 11. Per the germline V gene, CDR1 is SGHTA and CDR2 is FQGNSA. The CDR3 loop spans 18 amino acids. CDR3 DNA: TGTGCCAGCAGCTTAAAACTAGCGGGAGGGCCCTCCGAGGAGACCCAGTACTTC. Its translation: CASSLKLAGGPSEETQYF. The full variable domain, in which reference TRBV7-2 and TRBJ2-5 provide the parts outside the CDR3, is GAGVSQSPSNKVTEKGKDVELRCDPISGHTALYWYRQSLGQGLEFLIYFQGNSAPDKSGLPSDRFSAERTGGSVSTLTIQRTQQEDSAVYLCASSLKLAGGPSEETQYFGPGTRLLVL.

The chain couples TRBV5-1 to TRBJ2-2; TRBD2 agrees at 7 bases. Germline-derived CDR1 and CDR2 are SGHRS and YFSETQ. V gave up 3 bases and J gave up 6 bases; unmatched junction bases: 5. The CDR3 spans 14 residues. The CDR3 reads CASSSGGRAGELFF. Written as DNA, the CDR3 is TGCGCCAGCAGCTCCGGCGGGAGAGCCGGGGAGCTGTTTTTT.

This clone was seen a handful of times. The V and J genes are TRBV9 and TRBJ1-5; tentative D call: TRBD1 (6 bases). This CDR3 has 15 residues. Germline CDR1 is SGDLS and CDR2 is YYNGEE. V was cut by 10 bases and J by 3 bases, with 20 bases left in between. The CDR3 reads CAVEDSGENNQPQHF. In DNA form, the CDR3 reads TGTGCCGTAGAGGACAGTGGGGAGAACAATCAGCCCCAGCATTTT.

In this sample, this clone turned up a few times. The gene calls are TRBV11-2 and TRBJ2-1, with D unresolved. Trimming removed 1 base from V and 10 bases from J, with 11 bases in between. This CDR3 comprises 13 residues. Germline lookup yields CDR1 SGHAT and CDR2 FQNNGV. The CDR3 reads CASSLGFRGEQFF. DNA of the CDR3: TGTGCCAGCAGCTTAGGCTTTCGCGGCGAGCAGTTCTTC.

The chain links TRBV7-2 to TRBJ2-1; no firm D call. Germline V gene sequence: CDR1 SGHTA, CDR2 FQGNSA. The CDR3 loop spans 14 amino acids. The V and J ends lost 1 base and 5 bases respectively, with 9 bases between them. CDR3 coding DNA: TGTGCCAGCAGCTTAGGGGCGGAGAACAATGAGCAGTTCTTC. Protein product: CASSLGAENNEQFF.

The chain combines TRBV28 with TRBJ1-1; no clear D gene. Trimming took off 6 bases at V and 1 base at J, with 9 bases between the two ends. Per the germline V gene, CDR1 is MDHEN and CDR2 is SYDVKM. The CDR3 sequence is 13 residues long. Here the CDR3 DNA reads TGTGCCAGCAGACGCTGGCAGAACACTGAAGCTTTCTTT. Translated: CASRRWQNTEAFF.

The chain is built from TRBV10-3 and TRBJ1-5; unclear D gene. The CDR3 has 13 residues. V lost 5 bases to trimming and J lost 1 base, with 6 bases between them. Looked up from germline, CDR1 is ENHRY and CDR2 is SYGVKD. CDR3 protein: CAISRGSNQPQHF. The CDR3 nucleotides read TGTGCCATCAGTCGAGGGAGCAATCAGCCCCAGCATTTT.

This chain connects TRBV7-2 to TRBJ1-1; perhaps TRBD1 as D (6 bases). The CDR3 extends over 14 amino acids. The V and J ends lost 5 bases and 1 base respectively, with 11 bases between them. The germline CDR1 and CDR2 sequences are SGHTA and FQGNSA. CDR3 loop: CASSPQGGNTEAFF. The CDR3 region has the DNA TGTGCCAGCAGCCCACAGGGCGGGAACACTGAAGCTTTCTTT. Using reference TRBV7-2 and TRBJ1-1 for the parts outside the CDR3, the full variable domain is GAGVSQSPSNKVTEKGKDVELRCDPISGHTALYWYRQSLGQGLEFLIYFQGNSAPDKSGLPSDRFSAERTGGSVSTLTIQRTQQEDSAVYLCASSPQGGNTEAFFGQGTRLTVV.

The chain combines TRBV28 with TRBJ2-7, with TRBD2 identical over 10 bases. Trimming took 6 bases from V and 3 from J; bases not matched to a gene: 8. Germline assignment: CDR1 MDHEN and CDR2 SYDVKM. The CDR3 has 15 residues. In nucleotides, the CDR3 is TGTGCCAGCAGCCCCATGAGCGGGAGGGTCTACGAGCAGTACTTC. The encoded protein is CASSPMSGRVYEQYF.

In its sample, this clone was seen once. The chain recombines TRBV28 with TRBJ1-2; D is ambiguous. This CDR3 spans 12 amino acids. Germline V CDR1 and CDR2: MDHEN, SYDVKM. The V and J ends lost 5 bases and 2 bases respectively, with 6 bases between them. The CDR3 bases are TGTGCCAGCAGTGACACAAACTATGGCTACACCTTC. Translating gives CASSDTNYGYTF.

This clone was observed a single time. The CDR3 DNA follows: TGCGCCAGCAGTCCAGGACAGGGCGGTCAAGAGACCCAGTACTTC. This gives the protein CASSPGQGGQETQYF. This sequence joins TRBV5-1 and TRBJ2-5; 8 nucleotides line up with TRBD1. This CDR3 is 15 amino acids long. The junction had 8 bases not matched to a gene; V was cut back by 5 bases and J by 2 bases. The germline gives CDR1 SGHRS, CDR2 YFSETQ.

The chain is built from TRBV27 and TRBJ2-2; 9 bases line up with TRBD1. CDR3 length equals 16 residues. From germline, CDR1 is MNHEY and CDR2 SMNVEV (reference sequence). Losses at the gene ends were 4 bases for V and 7 bases for J; bases not matched to a gene: 10. The CDR3 is CASSSPTGGTVGELFF. The CDR3 DNA reads TGTGCCAGCAGTTCACCGACAGGGGGAACAGTCGGGGAGCTGTTTTTT.

This chain joins TRBV6-1 and TRBJ1-3, with D uncertain. The CDR3 consists of 12 residues. Germline CDR1 MNHNS, CDR2 SASEGT. V dropped 4 bases and J dropped 6 bases, with 7 bases sitting between them. The CDR3 sequence: CASSGLINTIYF. In DNA form, the CDR3 reads TGTGCCAGCAGTGGCCTAATAAACACCATATATTTT.